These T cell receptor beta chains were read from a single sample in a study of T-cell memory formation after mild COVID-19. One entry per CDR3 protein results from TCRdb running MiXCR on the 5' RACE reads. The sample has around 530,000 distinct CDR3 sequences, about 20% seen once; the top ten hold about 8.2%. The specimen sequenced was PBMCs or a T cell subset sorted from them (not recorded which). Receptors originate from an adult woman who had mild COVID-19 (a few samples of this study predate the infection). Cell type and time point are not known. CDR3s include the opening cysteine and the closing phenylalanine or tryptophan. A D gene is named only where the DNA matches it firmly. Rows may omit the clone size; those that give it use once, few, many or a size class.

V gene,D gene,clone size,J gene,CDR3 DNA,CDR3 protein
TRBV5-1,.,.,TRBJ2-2,TGCGCCAGCAGCAAGGACACAGCGAACACCGGGGAGCTGTTTTTT,CASSKDTANTGELFF
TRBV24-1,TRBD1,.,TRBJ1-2,TGTGCCACCAGTGATCATAGGACAGGGGACCTCTATGGCTACACCTTC,CATSDHRTGDLYGYTF
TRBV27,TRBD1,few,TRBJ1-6,TGTGCCAGCAGGACAGGGGGCCCCTATAATTCACCCCTCCACTTT,CASRTGGPYNSPLHF
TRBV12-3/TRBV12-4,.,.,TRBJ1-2,TGTGCCAGCAGTCAACTGGGTCCGAACTATGGCTACACCTTC,CASSQLGPNYGYTF
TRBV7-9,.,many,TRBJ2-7,TGTGCCAGCAGCTTCAGTACAGGAGAGAGCTCCTACGAGCAGTACTTC,CASSFSTGESSYEQYF
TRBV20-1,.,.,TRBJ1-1,TGCAGTGCTAGGGCTCGGGTTCTGGCTGAAGCTTTCTTT,CSARARVLAEAFF
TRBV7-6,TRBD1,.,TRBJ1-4,TGTGCCAGCAGCGGTAGGACAGGGCTCAATGAAAAACTGTTTTTT,CASSGRTGLNEKLFF
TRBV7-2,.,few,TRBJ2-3,TGTGCCAGCAGCTGGGGGACTAGCACAGATACGCAGTATTTT,CASSWGTSTDTQYF
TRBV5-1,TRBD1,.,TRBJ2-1,TGCGCCAGCAGCTCTCAAGACAGGGATCGGAACAATGAGCAGTTCTTC,CASSSQDRDRNNEQFF
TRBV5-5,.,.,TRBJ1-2,TGTGCCAGCGCCACACCCGCCACGGGGGCTACTGTTGGTGGCTACACCTTC,CASATPATGATVGGYTF
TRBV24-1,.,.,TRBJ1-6,TGTGCCACCAAAGCGGCAGGGGCAGGAAATTCACCCCTCCACTTT,CATKAAGAGNSPLHF
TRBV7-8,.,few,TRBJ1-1,TGTGCCAGCAGGCTAGGGGGTGGGGACACTGAAGCTTTCTTT,CASRLGGGDTEAFF
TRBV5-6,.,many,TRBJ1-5,TGTGCCAGCAGCTTGGCAAGGGTTTACAATCAGCCCCAGCATTTT,CASSLARVYNQPQHF
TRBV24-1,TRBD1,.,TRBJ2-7,TGTGCCACCAGTGATTGGGGACAGGGGACCTACGAGCAGTACTTC,CATSDWGQGTYEQYF
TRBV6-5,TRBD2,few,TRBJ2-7,TGTGCCAGCAGTGAGCGGGAGAGGTACGAGCAGTACTTC,CASSERERYEQYF
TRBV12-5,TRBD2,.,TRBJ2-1,TGTGCTAGTGGTTTCCTCTCACTAGCGGGGGGCTACAATGAGCAGTTCTTC,CASGFLSLAGGYNEQFF
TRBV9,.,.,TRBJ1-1,TGTGCCAGCAGCGGCAGGGGTGGCACTGAAGCTTTCTTT,CASSGRGGTEAFF
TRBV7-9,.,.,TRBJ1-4,TGTGCCAGCAGCCTATGGACAGAGCCTAATGAAAAACTGTTTTTT,CASSLWTEPNEKLFF
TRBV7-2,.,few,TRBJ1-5,TGTGCCAGCAGCTTAGAACCGGGAACGGGGCAGCCCCAGCATTTT,CASSLEPGTGQPQHF
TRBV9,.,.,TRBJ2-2,TGTGCCAGCAGCGCGGACAGCCAACCCACCGGGGAGCTGTTTTTT,CASSADSQPTGELFF
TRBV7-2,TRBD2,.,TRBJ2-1,TGTGCCGGAGCGGGGGATTCCTACAATGAGCAGTTCTTC,CAGAGDSYNEQFF
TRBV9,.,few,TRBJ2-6,TGTGCCAGCAGCGCAAACCGGGACACAGCTGGGGCCAACGTCCTGACTTTC,CASSANRDTAGANVLTF
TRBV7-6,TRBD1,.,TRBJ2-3,TGTGCCAGCAGTTCCCCGGGGGGGACAGGGGAGGGGACAGATACGCAGTATTTT,CASSSPGGTGEGTDTQYF
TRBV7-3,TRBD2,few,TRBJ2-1,TGTGCCAGCAGCCCGACCATCCGGGAGGGTGAGCAGTTCTTC,CASSPTIREGEQFF
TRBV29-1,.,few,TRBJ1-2,TGCAGCGTCGGACACCAAGCTAACTATGGCTACACCTTC,CSVGHQANYGYTF
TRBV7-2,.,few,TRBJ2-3,TGTGCCAGCAGCTCCTACCCCCCAGATACGCAGTATTTT,CASSSYPPDTQYF
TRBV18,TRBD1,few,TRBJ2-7,TGTGCCAGCTCACCACAAGGGACAGGGGTCCACGAGCAGTACTTC,CASSPQGTGVHEQYF
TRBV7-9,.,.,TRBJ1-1,TGTGCCAGCAGCTTAGACAGGGTAGCTTTCTTT,CASSLDRVAFF